The 31 T cell receptor beta chains listed next were all sequenced from one sample in a study of cytomegalovirus exposure and HLA in healthy donors. TCRdb keeps only in-frame clones here, not all; method: immunoSEQ multiplex PCR. The repertoire includes 76,000 or so clones, around 94% of them detected once, and 2.1% sits in the top ten. Sequenced sample: PBMCs. These receptors all come from a woman aged 18 to 35 in good health and CMV-seronegative.

V gene TRBV6-1 combines with J gene TRBJ1-2, with D maybe TRBD1 (5 bases). CDR1 and CDR2 (germline): MNHNS, SASEGT. V lost 4 bases, J lost 8 bases, and 17 bases lay in between. The CDR3 contains 14 residues. The CDR3: CASSVGWQGQGYTF. The DNA of the CDR3 is TGTGCCAGCAGTGTAGGGTGGCAGGGCCAGGGCTACACCTTC.

The chain has TRBV6-5 and TRBJ1-2; 11 bases map to TRBD1. CDR1 and CDR2 from the germline V gene are MNHEY and SVGAGI. The CDR3 covers 15 residues. V lost 2 bases to trimming and J lost 4 bases; unmatched junction nucleotides: 3. CDR3 nucleotides: TGTGCCAGCAGTTACACCGGGACAGGGGGCTATGGCTACACCTTC. As protein: CASSYTGTGGYGYTF.

The DNA of the CDR3 is TGCGCCAGCAGCCAAGGCGACAGTGCTTTGAGTGAGCAGTACTTC. Its translation: CASSQGDSALSEQYF. The chain joins TRBV4-1 to TRBJ2-7; TRBD1 might be the D (5 bases). Germline V gives CDR1 MGHRA, CDR2 YSYEKL. The CDR3 extends over 15 amino acids. The V and J ends lost 1 base and 7 bases respectively, with 17 bases between them.

The CDR3 is CASSLVAGDSKHEFF. Written as DNA, the CDR3 is TGCGCCAGCAGCTTGGTAGCGGGAGATTCAAAGCATGAGTTCTTC. The chain recombines TRBV5-1 with TRBJ2-1, with TRBD2 matching over 9 bases. Losses at the gene ends were 0 bases for V and 14 bases for J; bases not matched to a gene: 12. This CDR3 region has 15 residues. Germline V gene lookup returns CDR1 SGHRS and CDR2 YFSETQ.

The chain is built from TRBV7-2 and TRBJ2-5, with D possibly TRBD2 on 5 matching bases. Trimming took off 3 bases at V and 5 bases at J, with 10 bases between the two ends. CDR1 is SGHTA, CDR2 FQGNSA, per germline. The CDR3 is 13 residues long. CDR3 region: CASSFGLGETQYF. The CDR3 coding sequence is TGTGCCAGCAGCTTCGGACTGGGGGAGACCCAGTACTTC.

This clone was seen only once. V gene TRBV5-4 combines with J gene TRBJ1-3; no reliable D call. This CDR3 contains 14 residues. CDR1 is SGHNT, CDR2 YYREEE, per germline (reference sequence). Trimming pared 2 bases from V and 5 bases from J, leaving 11 bases between. Written as DNA, the CDR3 is TGTGCCAGCAGCTTCTCGGGGATCAGAAACACCATATATTTT. Translated: CASSFSGIRNTIYF.

This chain joins TRBV11-1 and TRBJ2-1, with 7 bases fitting TRBD2. V was pared by 5 bases and J by 4 bases, with 17 bases of the junction left unmatched. Germline loops: CDR1 SGHAT, CDR2 FQDESV (reference sequence). The CDR3 length is 18 residues. The DNA of the CDR3 is TGTGCCAGCAGCGTAGTCCAATCGGCGGGAGACGTATACAATGAGCAGTTCTTC. Protein product: CASSVVQSAGDVYNEQFF.

The J gene is TRBJ2-3, the V gene TRBV6-1; 11 nucleotides line up with TRBD2. Germline V gene sequence: CDR1 MNHNS, CDR2 SASEGT. CDR3 size: 14 residues. Losses at the gene ends were 5 bases for V and 7 bases for J; bases not matched to a gene: 5. In DNA, the CDR3 is TGTGCCAGCAGTAATAGCGGGGGGGCCTATACGCAGTATTTT. Amino acid sequence: CASSNSGGAYTQYF.

This CDR3 is CASSAGTGDRPNYGYTF. The CDR3 DNA reads as TGTGCCAGCAGCGCCGGGACAGGGGACCGACCCAACTATGGCTACACCTTC. This chain connects TRBV7-2 to TRBJ1-2, with 10 positions matching TRBD1. The V gene end was trimmed by 5 bases and the J gene end by 2 bases; junction bases not matched to a gene: 11. CDR1 SGHTA and CDR2 FQGNSA come from the germline V gene. The length of the CDR3 is 17 residues.

DNA for the CDR3: TGTGCCAGCACCCTCCGGAGAGATACGCAGTATTTT. This codes for CASTLRRDTQYF. V gene TRBV7-2 combines with J gene TRBJ2-3; no clear D gene. The germline V gene has CDR1 SGHTA and CDR2 FQGNSA. V was clipped by 7 bases and J by 5 bases, with 10 bases between them. This CDR3 region has 12 residues.

V usage is TRBV5-5 and J usage is TRBJ2-3, with TRBD2 matching over 14 bases. Germline V CDR1 and CDR2: SGHKS, YYEKEE (reference sequence). V dropped 2 bases and J dropped 0; count of bases not matched to a gene: 8. The CDR3 is 19 amino acids. CDR3 sequence: CASSLSGTSGGTSTDTQYF. CDR3 bases: TGTGCCAGCAGCTTATCCGGGACTAGCGGGGGCACTAGCACAGATACGCAGTATTTT.

The chain links TRBV7-9 to TRBJ2-5, with D possibly TRBD1 on 6 matching bases. Per the germline V gene, CDR1 is SEHNR and CDR2 is FQNEAQ (reference sequence). CDR3 length: 17 amino acids. V was trimmed by 5 bases and J by 2 bases, leaving 21 bases between them. This CDR3 is CASSPLWGRQEQETQYF. Here the CDR3 DNA reads TGTGCCAGCAGCCCCCTCTGGGGCCGACAGGAGCAAGAGACCCAGTACTTC.

The genes are TRBV9 and TRBJ2-2; the match to TRBD2 covers 12 bases. After removal of 1 base from V and 4 bases from J, the junction contained 11 bases not matched to a gene. The CDR3 covers 19 residues. Germline CDR1 SGDLS, CDR2 YYNGEE. CDR3 region: CASSVTSRLAGASTGELFF. The CDR3 DNA is TGTGCCAGCAGCGTAACCAGTCGACTAGCGGGAGCTTCCACCGGGGAGCTGTTTTTT. Combining the CDR3 with reference TRBV9 and TRBJ2-2 gives the whole variable domain DSGVTQTPKHLITATGQRVTLRCSPRSGDLSVYWYQQSLDQGLQFLIQYYNGEERAKGNILERFSAQQFPDLHSELNLSSLELGDSALYFCASSVTSRLAGASTGELFFGEGSRLTVL.

The rearrangement links TRBV6-6 to TRBJ2-7, with a possible D match to TRBD1 (5 bases). The CDR3 sequence is 13 residues long. V dropped 0 bases and J dropped 6 bases, with 9 bases sitting between them. Germline CDR1 is MNHNY and CDR2 is SVGAGI (reference sequence). The DNA for the CDR3 is TGTGCCAGCAGTTACTCGGCGCAGGGCGAGCAGTACTTC. This translates into CASSYSAQGEQYF.

V and J are TRBV4-1 and TRBJ2-5; D gene uncertain. The CDR3 consists of 17 residues. The germline V gene has CDR1 MGHRA and CDR2 YSYEKL. Deletions cut 4 bases from V and 2 bases from J, with 20 bases between. The CDR3 sequence: CASSRVRRQRIQETQYF. In DNA form, the CDR3 reads TGCGCCAGCAGCCGAGTTCGGCGGCAGAGAATTCAAGAGACCCAGTACTTC.

J is TRBJ2-1 and V is TRBV6-5; 9 bases agree with TRBD2. The CDR3 is 16 amino acids. Germline values: CDR1 MNHEY, CDR2 SVGAGI. Trimming took 2 bases from V and 9 from J; bases not matched to a gene: 11. The CDR3 region is CASSYPVSGGVSEQFF. Written as DNA, the CDR3 is TGTGCCAGCAGTTACCCTGTTAGCGGGGGAGTTAGTGAGCAGTTCTTC.

The chain couples TRBV7-9 to TRBJ1-1; D may be TRBD1 (6 bases). Between the trimmed V and J ends, which lost 5 bases and 3 bases, there was a span of 7 bases. CDR1 and CDR2 from the germline V gene are SEHNR and FQNEAQ (reference sequence). CDR3 length: 12 residues. CDR3 DNA: TGTGCCAGCAGCAGGACAGACACTGAAGCTTTCTTT. Protein product: CASSRTDTEAFF.

The rearrangement uses TRBV10-1 and TRBJ2-1; TRBD2 matches 10 bases. Germline CDR1 WNHNN, CDR2 SYGVQD (reference sequence). There are 15 residues in the CDR3. V gave up 4 bases and J gave up 7 bases; unmatched junction bases: 7. CDR3 region: CASSVVAGGKNEQFF. CDR3 nucleotides: TGCGCCAGCAGTGTAGTAGCGGGAGGAAAGAATGAGCAGTTCTTC.

The rearrangement links TRBV7-9 to TRBJ2-2; the D gene is possibly TRBD2 (5 bases). Trimming removed 3 bases from V and 0 bases from J, with 17 bases in between. The CDR3 runs 18 residues. Germline V CDR1 and CDR2: SEHNR, FQNEAQ (reference sequence). The chain's CDR3 is CASSLRVGAAANTGELFF. Written as DNA, the CDR3 is TGTGCCAGCAGCTTGCGGGTTGGAGCGGCCGCGAACACCGGGGAGCTGTTTTTT.

In its sample, this clone was seen a few times. The rearrangement joins TRBV6-1 to TRBJ2-1; D may be TRBD1 (5 bases). V shed 0 bases and J shed 0 bases, with 6 bases lying between them. The V gene's germline CDR1 is MNHNS and CDR2 SASEGT. There are 15 residues in the CDR3. The CDR3 region is CASSEATGSYNEQFF. The CDR3 nucleotides read TGTGCCAGCAGTGAAGCTACAGGCTCCTACAATGAGCAGTTCTTC.

V gene TRBV28 combines with J gene TRBJ1-5; the D gene is possibly TRBD1 (6 bases). This CDR3 comprises 16 residues. Germline CDR1 is MDHEN and CDR2 is SYDVKM. V was clipped by 5 bases and J by 2 bases, with 16 bases between them. As DNA, the CDR3 is TGTGCCAGCAGTATCCGCGGGGGCAGGGGCAATCAGCCCCAGCATTTT. Protein: CASSIRGGRGNQPQHF. The entire variable domain, with the rest obtained from reference TRBV28 and TRBJ1-5, is as follows: DVKVTQSSRYLVKRTGEKVFLECVQDMDHENMFWYRQDPGLGLRLIYFSYDVKMKEKGDIPEGYSVSREKKERFSLILESASTNQTSMYLCASSIRGGRGNQPQHFGDGTRLSIL.

This chain joins TRBV2 and TRBJ2-3, with no clear D. The length of the CDR3 is 12 residues. Germline assignment: CDR1 SNHLY and CDR2 FYNNEI. The V end lost 7 bases, the J end lost 0 bases, and 5 bases lay between the germline ends. The CDR3 nucleotides read TGTGCCAGCATATCTAGCACAGATACGCAGTATTTT. It is translated as CASISSTDTQYF.

J is TRBJ1-1 and V is TRBV9; no clear D. The CDR3 totals 14 residues. Germline V lookup: CDR1 SGDLS, CDR2 YYNGEE. Trimming took 3 bases from V and 1 from J, leaving 10 bases between them. DNA of the CDR3: TGTGCCAGCAGCGGGGCGGGGAAGAACACTGAAGCTTTCTTT. The encoded protein is CASSGAGKNTEAFF.

V gene TRBV19 combines with J gene TRBJ2-1, with a weak D call TRBD2 (5 bases). The CDR3 has 13 amino acids. Germline lookup yields CDR1 LNHDA and CDR2 SQIVND (reference sequence). The germline V and J ends were trimmed by 6 bases and 8 bases, with 14 bases remaining between them. For the CDR3, the DNA is TGTGCCAGTAGGCTCCGGGGAATGGATGAGCAGTTCTTC. Protein: CASRLRGMDEQFF.

The chain employs TRBV5-6 and TRBJ1-2; unclear D gene. Trimming removed 3 bases at V and 5 bases at J, with 14 bases between. Germline CDR1 is SGHDT and CDR2 is YYEEEE. This CDR3 comprises 14 residues. CDR3 nucleotide sequence: TGTGCCAGCAGCTCCCCCGGTTTGATATATGGCTACACCTTC. Translation gives CASSSPGLIYGYTF.

The J gene is TRBJ1-5, the V gene TRBV21-1; no DNA check was done on the table's D call, TRBD1. TRBV21-1 constitutes a pseudogene. The CDR3 is 17 residues long. CDR3 nucleotide sequence: TGTGCCAGCAGCAAAGGGGACAGGGACAGCAGCAATCAGCCCCAGCATTTT. This sequence encodes CASSKGDRDSSNQPQHF.

The rearrangement uses TRBV5-1 and TRBJ2-1, with D possibly TRBD2 on 6 matching bases. Germline V gene lookup returns CDR1 SGHRS and CDR2 YFSETQ. With 4 bases removed from V and 8 bases from J, the gap between germline ends came to 10 bases. CDR3 length equals 12 residues. The CDR3 DNA reads TGCGCCAGCAGCCCCGGGGGATATGAGCAGTTCTTC. Its translation: CASSPGGYEQFF.

The chain recombines TRBV2 with TRBJ2-7, with D perhaps matching TRBD2 (5 bases). Germline assignment: CDR1 SNHLY and CDR2 FYNNEI. The CDR3 sequence is 14 residues long. V lost 2 bases to trimming and J lost 5 bases, with 13 bases between them. The CDR3 reads CASSETGIGDEQYF. The CDR3 region has the DNA TGTGCCAGCAGTGAAACCGGGATAGGCGACGAGCAGTACTTC.

CDR3 amino acids: CASSLLGVVNTEAFF. The CDR3 nucleotides are TGTGCCAGCAGCTTGTTGGGCGTCGTGAACACTGAAGCTTTCTTT. This chain uses TRBV5-6 with TRBJ1-1; D gene uncertain. The length of the CDR3 is 15 residues. From germline, CDR1 is SGHDT and CDR2 YYEEEE. V gave up 1 base and J gave up 0 bases, with 10 bases separating them.

The chain links TRBV6-4 to TRBJ2-3; possible D gene TRBD1, 6 bases. The V end was cut by 0 bases, the J end by 2 bases, with 9 bases between. The V gene's germline CDR1 is MRHNA and CDR2 SNTAGT. CDR3 length: 15 amino acids. CDR3 in DNA: TGTGCCAGCAGTGACTCGGACAGCCCCACAGATACGCAGTATTTT. Translated, it gives CASSDSDSPTDTQYF.

This clone appeared a single time. The junction departs from germline at one end; a sequencing error may be responsible. This chain links TRBV5-1 with TRBJ2-1, with 11 bases identical to TRBD2. This CDR3 is 17 amino acids long. The germline CDR1 and CDR2 sequences are SGHRS and YFSETQ. As DNA, the CDR3 is TGCGCCAGCAGCCCCGGGACTAGCGGTTTTTATTACAGTGAGCAGTTCTTC. Translated: CASSPGTSGFYYSEQFF. Based on the CDR3 plus reference TRBV5-1 and TRBJ2-1, the full variable domain is KAGVTQTPRYLIKTRGQQVTLSCSPISGHRSVSWYQQTPGQGLQFLFEYFSETQRNKGNFPGRFSGRQFSNSRSEMNVSTLELGDSALYLCASSPGTSGFYYSEQFFGPGTRLTVL.